This T cell receptor (beta chain) was observed in a study of cytomegalovirus exposure and HLA in healthy donors. Study-wide results and caveats: The sole available immune exposure information was CMV serostatus. In a later analysis, TCR beta V- and J-gene trimming showed a link to a missense DCLRE1C variant. With further analysis later on, most CMV-associated TCR beta chains appeared HLA-restricted. As confirmed in vitro, three CMV-associated chains were specific for CMV antigens.

Amplification used 60 Vbeta primers and 13 Jbeta primers. The repertoire was sequenced with immunoSEQ multiplex PCR; TCRdb's copy has only in-frame clones and lacks some. The sample shows 150,000 to 200,000 clones, more than 70% of them seen only once. The ends were cut back, 3 bases at V and 5 bases at J, with 13 bases in the middle. Germline CDR1 and CDR2: SGHNT and YENEEA. The CDR3 runs 14 residues. This clone was counted only a few times. The antigen remains unidentified. The TCR originated in a woman aged 40 to 50 in good health and CMV-seronegative. The chain is built from TRBV11-3 and TRBJ1-1; D might be TRBD1 (5 bases). Source material: PBMCs. The CDR3 reads CASSFPGGGTEAFF. CDR3 bases: TGTGCCAGCAGCTTTCCGGGGGGAGGGACTGAAGCTTTCTTT. The whole variable domain, filled in from reference TRBV11-3 and TRBJ1-1, reads EAGVVQSPRYKIIEKKQPVAFWCNPISGHNTLYWYLQNLGQGPELLIRYENEEAVDDSQLPKDRFSAERLKGVDSTLKIQPAELGDSAVYLCASSFPGGGTEAFFGQGTRLTVV.